The 27 T cell receptor beta chains given below trace back to one sample, sequenced in a study of siplizumab effects on memory and regulatory T cells. Here immunoSEQ multiplex PCR was the method, and the copy in TCRdb shows in-frame clones only, minus some. The table shows about 70,000 clones, with 80% to 90% occurring only once. The sample taken for sequencing was Tregs sorted from blood. These receptors were collected from a human donor in good health.

The chain joins TRBV28 to TRBJ1-1; D call uncertain. The CDR3 is 13 amino acids. Germline assignment: CDR1 MDHEN and CDR2 SYDVKM. The V end was cut by 2 bases, the J end by 5 bases, with 9 bases between. The CDR3, as DNA: TGTGCCAGCAGTTTACTTGGGCCTACTGAAGCTTTCTTT. It yields the protein CASSLLGPTEAFF.

V and J are TRBV6-1 and TRBJ1-1, with D tentatively TRBD1 (5 bases). Looked up from germline, CDR1 is MNHNS and CDR2 is SASEGT. Deletions cut 7 bases from V and 5 bases from J, with 11 bases between. The CDR3 loop spans 12 amino acids. In DNA form, the CDR3 reads TGTGCCAGCAAGGGGACGGGGACTGAAGCTTTCTTT. It codes for CASKGTGTEAFF.

The rearrangement links TRBV28 to TRBJ1-5; no firm D call. V lost 1 base, J lost 9 bases, and 13 bases lay in between. Germline CDR1 MDHEN, CDR2 SYDVKM. The CDR3 has 14 amino acids. The CDR3 nucleotides are TGTGCCAGCAGTTTATCGGGAGCCGGGCGGCCCCAGCATTTT. Amino acids: CASSLSGAGRPQHF.

The CDR3 DNA is TGTGCCAGCTCACCCCGGTCCGGGGGCGAGCAGTACTTC. Translation: CASSPRSGGEQYF. The chain carries TRBV18 and TRBJ2-7; D is possibly TRBD2 (6 bases). Trimming pared 3 bases from V and 6 bases from J, leaving 12 bases between. The CDR3 contains 13 residues. In germline, CDR1 is KGHSH, CDR2 LQKENI. Filled out from reference TRBV18 and TRBJ2-7, the complete variable domain reads NAGVMQNPRHLVRRRGQEARLRCSPMKGHSHVYWYRQLPEEGLKFMVYLQKENIIDESGMPKERFSAEFPKEGPSILRIQQVVRGDSAAYFCASSPRSGGEQYFGPGTRLTVT.

This clone showed up just a few times. This chain uses TRBV30 with TRBJ1-2; 7 nucleotides agree with TRBD1. This CDR3 comprises 12 residues. Looked up from germline, CDR1 is GTSNPN and CDR2 is SVGIG (reference sequence). V dropped 2 bases and J dropped 8; count of bases not matched to a gene: 5. CDR3 DNA sequence: TGTGCCTGGAGTCCGACAGGGTTAGGCTACACCTTC. Its protein is CAWSPTGLGYTF.

The rearrangement links TRBV6-5 to TRBJ2-7; 10 bases are a match to TRBD2. Germline V gene lookup returns CDR1 MNHEY and CDR2 SVGAGI. This CDR3 spans 15 amino acids. V was clipped by 2 bases and J by 3 bases; unmatched bases: 4. CDR3 nucleotide sequence: TGTGCCAGCAGTTACCCGGGACTAGCGATCTACGAGCAGTACTTC. Translation gives CASSYPGLAIYEQYF.

The chain is built from TRBV7-9 and TRBJ1-6; D may be TRBD1 (5 bases). Germline values: CDR1 SEHNR, CDR2 FQNEAQ (reference sequence). This CDR3 region has 16 residues. Trimming took 2 bases from V and 10 from J, leaving 18 bases between them. CDR3 region: CASSLMSGLGGSPLHF. The DNA for the CDR3 is TGTGCCAGCAGCTTAATGTCGGGACTTGGGGGATCACCCCTCCACTTT.

This chain uses TRBV4-3 with TRBJ2-1, with 12 bases aligning to TRBD2. Looked up from germline, CDR1 is LGHNA and CDR2 is YSLEER. J lost 3 bases, V lost 4 bases, and 4 bases had no gene match. CDR3 length equals 16 residues. CDR3 in amino acids: CASSPRLAGVYNEQFF. CDR3 nucleotide sequence: TGCGCCAGCAGCCCCAGACTAGCGGGGGTCTACAATGAGCAGTTCTTC.

About this clone itself: Distinct nucleotide sequences in the sample also encode this CDR3. This sequence joins TRBV5-1 and TRBJ1-5; D is unclear. This CDR3 spans 13 amino acids. Trimming pared 2 bases from V and 4 bases from J, leaving 7 bases between. CDR1 is SGHRS and CDR2 is YFSETQ in the germline V gene. The CDR3 protein is CASSLDGNQPQHF. CDR3 nucleotide sequence: TGCGCCAGCAGCTTAGACGGGAATCAGCCCCAGCATTTT.

This clone was counted between two and nine times. This rearrangement joins TRBV27 to TRBJ2-7, with unresolved D. Per germline, CDR1 MNHEY and CDR2 SMNVEV (reference sequence). There are 15 residues in the CDR3. V was cut by 6 bases and J by 1 base, with 16 bases left in between. The CDR3 sequence is CASSLTIDKSYEQYF. DNA for the CDR3: TGTGCCAGCAGCCTCACAATTGACAAGTCCTACGAGCAGTACTTC.

V gene TRBV19 combines with J gene TRBJ1-5; 12 bases match TRBD1. Unmatched junction bases numbered 8, after V lost 5 bases and J lost 0 bases. This CDR3 is built from 18 residues. The V gene's germline CDR1 is LNHDA and CDR2 SQIVND (reference sequence). CDR3 DNA sequence: TGTGCCAGTAGTGTCCGGGACAGGGGGCGTTATAGCAATCAGCCCCAGCATTTT. It yields the protein CASSVRDRGRYSNQPQHF.

The chain recombines TRBV7-2 with TRBJ2-7, with TRBD2 identical over 10 bases. Germline V CDR1 and CDR2: SGHTA, FQGNSA. This CDR3 has 14 residues. After removal of 5 bases from V and 6 bases from J, the junction contained 7 bases not matched to a gene. CDR3 nucleotide sequence: TGTGCCAGCAGCCCCAGAGCGGGAGGGCCCGAGCAGTACTTC. Protein product: CASSPRAGGPEQYF. The full variable domain, with the rest looked up from reference TRBV7-2 and TRBJ2-7, is GAGVSQSPSNKVTEKGKDVELRCDPISGHTALYWYRQSLGQGLEFLIYFQGNSAPDKSGLPSDRFSAERTGGSVSTLTIQRTQQEDSAVYLCASSPRAGGPEQYFGPGTRLTVT.

The CDR3 protein is CASGLGTSGRLGRYTDTQYF. Written as DNA, the CDR3 is TGTGCTAGTGGTTTGGGGACTAGCGGGAGACTAGGGCGGTACACAGATACGCAGTATTTT. V usage is TRBV12-5 and J usage is TRBJ2-3; 13 nucleotides agree with TRBD2. Germline V lookup: CDR1 LGHNT, CDR2 FRNRAP. The CDR3 runs 20 residues. With V trimmed by 1 base and J by 2 bases, 12 bases remained unmatched.

J is TRBJ1-1 and V is TRBV5-1; D gene ambiguous. Trimming shortened V by 6 bases and J by 0 bases, and 9 bases separated the two germline ends. The CDR3 spans 13 residues. Germline CDR1 SGHRS, CDR2 YFSETQ. The CDR3 DNA reads as TGCGCCAGCAAGCTGGGCCTGAACACTGAAGCTTTCTTT. It specifies CASKLGLNTEAFF.

The chain carries TRBV7-3 and TRBJ1-6; D is unresolved. The CDR3 is 12 amino acids. The V end was cut by 4 bases, the J end by 2 bases, with 0 bases between. CDR1 and CDR2 (germline): SGHTA, FQGTGA. CDR3 sequence reads: CASSSYNSPLHF. The CDR3 DNA sequence: TGTGCCAGCAGCTCCTATAATTCACCCCTCCACTTT.

Comment on this clone: Compared with germline, one end of the junction differs, possibly owing to a read error. V usage is TRBV7-7 and J usage is TRBJ2-5, with a weak D call TRBD1 (6 bases). The length of the CDR3 is 13 residues. Germline V lookup: CDR1 SSHAT, CDR2 FNYEAQ (reference sequence). The CDR3, as DNA: TGTGCTAGCAGCTCGGACAGTCAAGAGACCCAGTACTTC. Translation: CASSSDSQETQYF.

The chain is built from TRBV10-3 and TRBJ2-1, with a weak D call TRBD2 (5 bases). CDR1 and CDR2 (germline): ENHRY, SYGVKD. CDR3 length equals 15 residues. The germline V and J ends were trimmed by 3 bases and 6 bases, with 15 bases remaining between them. As DNA, the CDR3 is TGTGCCATCAGTGACCCTTTGGGAGTGGGCAATGAGCAGTTCTTC. Translating it yields CAISDPLGVGNEQFF.

The rearrangement links TRBV7-8 to TRBJ2-2; 8 positions match TRBD1. The CDR3 consists of 16 residues. J was trimmed by 5 bases and V by 3 bases; bases with no gene match: 8. Germline V lookup: CDR1 SGHVS, CDR2 FQNEAQ. The CDR3 sequence: CASSLVRGQGTGELFF. CDR3 in DNA: TGTGCCAGCAGCTTGGTCAGGGGGCAGGGAACCGGGGAGCTGTTTTTT.

The V call is TRBV7-9, the J call TRBJ2-5, with a weak D call TRBD2 (6 bases). V was pared by 3 bases and J by 9 bases, with 26 bases between. Germline loops: CDR1 SEHNR, CDR2 FQNEAQ (reference sequence). The CDR3 sequence is 17 residues long. The CDR3 nucleotides read TGTGCCAGCAGCTTTGTTGTGGGGGAAAGGACGCCGGGGGCCCAGTACTTC. This encodes CASSFVVGERTPGAQYF. The complete variable domain, with remaining parts taken from reference TRBV7-9 and TRBJ2-5, reads DTGVSQNPRHKITKRGQNVTFRCDPISEHNRLYWYRQTLGQGPEFLTYFQNEAQLEKSRLLSDRFSAERPKGSFSTLEIQRTEQGDSAMYLCASSFVVGERTPGAQYFGPGTRLLVL.

The V and J genes are TRBV9 and TRBJ2-6; 12 bases align to TRBD1. Germline-derived CDR1 and CDR2 are SGDLS and YYNGEE. V was clipped by 4 bases and J by 4 bases; unmatched bases: 3. The CDR3 covers 16 residues. CDR3 sequence: CASSRDRGPGANVLTF. The CDR3 nucleotides are TGTGCCAGCAGCAGGGACAGGGGGCCGGGGGCCAACGTCCTGACTTTC.

The rearrangement uses TRBV5-1 and TRBJ1-2, with D possibly matching TRBD1 (5 bases). V gave up 4 bases and J gave up 2 bases, with 15 bases separating them. This CDR3 spans 15 amino acids. Germline CDR1 SGHRS, CDR2 YFSETQ. The CDR3 DNA is TGCGCCAGCAGCAGCCTTGGGGGAACCAACTATGGCTACACCTTC. Translated, it gives CASSSLGGTNYGYTF.

This clone was counted a single time. The chain links TRBV11-3 to TRBJ2-7, with 8 bases lining up with TRBD2. The CDR3 extends over 14 amino acids. Germline-derived CDR1 and CDR2 are SGHNT and YENEEA. Germline trimming cut 1 base from V and 3 bases from J; bases unmatched to any gene: 2. The CDR3 bases are TGTGCCAGCAGCTTAGTGGGACTAGACTACGAGCAGTACTTC. Translation gives CASSLVGLDYEQYF.

This clone was seen a few times. The rearrangement links TRBV15 to TRBJ1-5; tentative D call: TRBD1 (5 bases). Germline CDR1 reads LNHNV; CDR2 reads YYDKDF (reference sequence). The CDR3 runs to 15 residues. V was cut by 0 bases and J by 2 bases, with 8 bases left in between. The CDR3 nucleotides are TGTGCCACCAGCAGAGAAGGACACCGCAATCAGCCCCAGCATTTT. The encoded protein is CATSREGHRNQPQHF.

The chain carries TRBV7-9 and TRBJ2-6, with D perhaps TRBD2 (5 bases). Germline lookup yields CDR1 SEHNR and CDR2 FQNEAQ (reference sequence). Trimming took 1 base from V and 1 from J, leaving 14 bases between them. The CDR3 loop spans 18 amino acids. The CDR3 protein is CASSLVRRKASGANVLTF. The DNA for the CDR3 is TGTGCCAGCAGCTTAGTGAGGAGGAAGGCTTCTGGGGCCAACGTCCTGACTTTC.

The rearrangement links TRBV27 to TRBJ2-4, with 9 bases aligning to TRBD2. The V gene's germline CDR1 is MNHEY and CDR2 SMNVEV (reference sequence). The trim removed 2 bases at V and 2 bases at J, leaving 13 bases unmatched. This CDR3 contains 19 residues. CDR3 protein: CASSLRGGGRAIPKNIQYF. The CDR3 nucleotides are TGTGCCAGCAGTTTAAGAGGAGGCGGGAGGGCCATTCCCAAAAACATTCAGTACTTC.

The CDR3 DNA sequence: TGTGCTAGTGGTTTGGTACAAGCTACCGGGGAGCTGTTTTTT. Amino acid sequence: CASGLVQATGELFF. V usage is TRBV12-5 and J usage is TRBJ2-2, with D unresolved. The CDR3 length is 14 residues. The germline gives CDR1 LGHNT, CDR2 FRNRAP. Between the trimmed V and J ends, which lost 0 bases and 5 bases, there was a span of 7 bases.

This sequence joins TRBV28 and TRBJ2-7, with a weak D call TRBD2 (5 bases). Trimming removed 7 bases from V and 3 bases from J, with 16 bases in between. Germline CDR1 reads MDHEN; CDR2 reads SYDVKM. This CDR3 spans 14 amino acids. CDR3 region: CASIPGGRVYEQYF. The CDR3 DNA reads as TGTGCCAGCATCCCGGGTGGGAGAGTCTACGAGCAGTACTTC.